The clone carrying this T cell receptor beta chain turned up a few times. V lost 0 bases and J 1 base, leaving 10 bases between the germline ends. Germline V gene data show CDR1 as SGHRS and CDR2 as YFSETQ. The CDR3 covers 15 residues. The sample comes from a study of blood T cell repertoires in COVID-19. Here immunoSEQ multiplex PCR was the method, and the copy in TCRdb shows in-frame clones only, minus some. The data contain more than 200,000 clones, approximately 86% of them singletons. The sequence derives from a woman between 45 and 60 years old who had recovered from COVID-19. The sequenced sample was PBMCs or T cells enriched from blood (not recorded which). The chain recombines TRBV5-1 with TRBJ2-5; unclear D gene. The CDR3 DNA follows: TGCGCCAGCAGCTTGGCCGGAGATTCCCAAGAGACCCAGTACTTC. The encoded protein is CASSLAGDSQETQYF.